The next 25 T cell receptor beta chains were all read from a single sample in a study of cytomegalovirus exposure and HLA in healthy donors. The PCR contained 60 Vbeta and 13 Jbeta primers. Assay: immunoSEQ multiplex PCR; the TCRdb copy retains only in-frame clones and omits some. The sample shows 75,000 to 90,000 clones, 55% to 70% of them seen only once. The sample consisted of PBMCs. These receptors were obtained from a middle-aged woman in good health and CMV-seropositive.

This clone was observed a few times. This chain connects TRBV7-2 to TRBJ2-1; possible D gene TRBD1, 6 bases. CDR3 length equals 16 residues. Per germline, CDR1 SGHTA and CDR2 FQGNSA. Trimming took 5 bases from V and 3 from J, leaving 17 bases between them. The CDR3 loop is CASSMPRGSFYNEQFF. The CDR3, as DNA: TGTGCCAGCAGCATGCCCAGGGGATCCTTCTACAATGAGCAGTTCTTC.

In this sample, this clone turned up once. The chain has TRBV9 and TRBJ2-5, with D perhaps matching TRBD1 (5 bases). The germline V gene has CDR1 SGDLS and CDR2 YYNGEE. V lost 1 base to trimming and J lost 0 bases, with 13 bases between them. The CDR3 has 16 amino acids. CDR3 nucleotides: TGTGCCAGCAGCGTACTTACAGGAACGTACCAAGAGACCCAGTACTTC. This gives the protein CASSVLTGTYQETQYF.

The rearrangement links TRBV19 to TRBJ1-3, with TRBD1 as a possible D gene (6 bases). V lost 4 bases, J lost 2 bases, and 6 bases lay in between. The CDR3 is made up of 13 amino acids. The germline V gene encodes CDR1 LNHDA and CDR2 SQIVND (reference sequence). The CDR3 DNA reads TGTGCCAGTAGTACAGGGGCTGGAAACACCATATATTTT. Amino acids: CASSTGAGNTIYF.

This clone appeared once. The chain couples TRBV7-2 to TRBJ1-4, with D possibly matching TRBD1 (6 bases). This CDR3 has 14 amino acids. Trimming pared 2 bases from V and 6 bases from J, leaving 10 bases between. The germline CDR1 and CDR2 sequences are SGHTA and FQGNSA. CDR3 nucleotide sequence: TGTGCCAGCAGCTTAACCAGGGGAGATGAAAAACTGTTTTTT. Translating gives CASSLTRGDEKLFF.

This clone has more than one count but fewer than ten. The rearrangement joins TRBV7-2 to TRBJ1-2; 9 nucleotides match TRBD1. The CDR3 runs to 15 residues. Germline V gene data show CDR1 as SGHTA and CDR2 as FQGNSA. J gave up 6 bases and V 6 bases, and 11 bases lay outside the gene matches. CDR3 nucleotides: TGTGCCAGCAGTTCCAGACAGGGGGGTCAAGATGGCTACACCTTC. Translation: CASSSRQGGQDGYTF.

The genes are TRBV5-1 and TRBJ2-3, with 8 bases aligning to TRBD2. CDR3 length: 15 residues. The V gene end was trimmed by 2 bases and the J gene end by 4 bases; junction bases not matched to a gene: 6. Germline V gene data show CDR1 as SGHRS and CDR2 as YFSETQ. CDR3 in DNA: TGCGCCAGCAGCTTAGCGGGAGAGGGCGCAGATACGCAGTATTTT. Residues: CASSLAGEGADTQYF.

The V and J genes are TRBV6-1 and TRBJ2-7; weak D call: TRBD1 (6 bases). The CDR3 loop spans 13 amino acids. Germline CDR1 MNHNS, CDR2 SASEGT. Trimming removed 8 bases at V and 7 bases at J, with 18 bases between. The CDR3 spells CASEGLTGWEQYF. CDR3 coding DNA: TGTGCCAGCGAGGGCCTGACAGGATGGGAGCAGTACTTC.

The chain has TRBV6-5 and TRBJ2-1; the D gene is possibly TRBD2 (5 bases). This CDR3 has 16 residues. CDR1 is MNHEY and CDR2 is SVGAGI in the germline V gene. The germline V and J ends were trimmed by 0 bases and 0 bases, with 9 bases remaining between them. CDR3 sequence reads: CASSYSNSGSYNEQFF. CDR3 bases: TGTGCCAGCAGTTACTCGAACAGCGGCTCCTACAATGAGCAGTTCTTC.

The J gene is TRBJ1-2, the V gene TRBV6-6, with TRBD1 identical over 8 bases. In germline, CDR1 is MNHNY, CDR2 SVGAGI (reference sequence). V gave up 2 bases and J gave up 6 bases; unmatched junction bases: 11. The CDR3 runs to 16 residues. The CDR3 spells CASSYKQGAVADGYTF. CDR3 bases: TGTGCCAGCAGTTACAAGCAGGGGGCGGTGGCTGATGGCTACACCTTC.

The genes are TRBV29-1 and TRBJ2-7, with 10 bases identical to TRBD1. Germline lookup yields CDR1 SQVTM and CDR2 ANQGSEA. This CDR3 region has 14 residues. V shed 7 bases, J shed 7 bases, and the junction held 13 bases outside the gene matches. The CDR3 DNA is TGCAGCGCCAATACCGGGACAGGGGTGGGGGAGCAGTACTTC. The encoded protein is CSANTGTGVGEQYF.

V and J are TRBV29-1 and TRBJ2-3; TRBD1 matches 12 bases. V lost 6 bases, J lost 4 bases, and 11 bases stayed unmatched. This CDR3 region has 16 residues. Germline V gene lookup returns CDR1 SQVTM and CDR2 ANQGSEA. DNA of the CDR3: TGCAGCGTCCGACCGGGACAGGGGGCTGTCGCAGATACGCAGTATTTT. It encodes CSVRPGQGAVADTQYF.

This sequence joins TRBV10-2 and TRBJ2-7; D uncertain. V was shortened by 3 bases and J by 0 bases, with 12 bases between the two germline ends. The CDR3 contains 15 residues. Germline CDR1 WSHSY, CDR2 SAAADI. CDR3 amino acids: CASSDPGGFSYEQYF. In DNA, the CDR3 is TGCGCCAGCAGTGACCCCGGCGGCTTCTCCTACGAGCAGTACTTC.

This clone has just a few counts. The chain links TRBV15 to TRBJ2-3, with TRBD2 matching over 12 bases. The CDR3 has 16 residues. Trimming cost V 3 bases and J 2 bases; bases outside gene matches: 3. The germline V gene encodes CDR1 LNHNV and CDR2 YYDKDF (reference sequence). CDR3: CATSSGTSGYTDTQYF. In nucleotides, the CDR3 is TGTGCCACCAGCAGCGGGACTAGCGGGTACACAGATACGCAGTATTTT.

Only a few counts were recorded for this clone. This chain joins TRBV18 and TRBJ2-1, with D uncertain. V lost 5 bases, J lost 1 base, and 9 bases lay in between. From germline, CDR1 is KGHSH and CDR2 LQKENI. This CDR3 has 14 amino acids. CDR3 in DNA: TGTGCCAGCTCAGATAGTTGGTCCTACAATGAGCAGTTCTTC. Its translation: CASSDSWSYNEQFF. Together with reference TRBV18 and TRBJ2-1, the CDR3 gives the full variable domain: NAGVMQNPRHLVRRRGQEARLRCSPMKGHSHVYWYRQLPEEGLKFMVYLQKENIIDESGMPKERFSAEFPKEGPSILRIQQVVRGDSAAYFCASSDSWSYNEQFFGPGTRLTVL.

The J gene is TRBJ1-4, the V gene TRBV7-8; 7 bases fit TRBD1. Germline CDR1 SGHVS, CDR2 FQNEAQ. The junction had 6 bases not matched to a gene; V was cut back by 5 bases and J by 3 bases. CDR3 size: 15 residues. This CDR3 is CASSPGQSANEKLFF. For the CDR3, the DNA is TGTGCCAGCAGCCCGGGACAGTCGGCTAATGAAAAACTGTTTTTT. Combining the CDR3 with reference TRBV7-8 and TRBJ1-4 gives the whole variable domain GAGVSQSPRYKVAKRGQDVALRCDPISGHVSLFWYQQALGQGPEFLTYFQNEAQLDKSGLPSDRFFAERPEGSVSTLKIQRTQQEDSAVYLCASSPGQSANEKLFFGSGTQLSVL.

V and J are TRBV19 and TRBJ1-1; no definite D call. The V gene's germline CDR1 is LNHDA and CDR2 SQIVND (reference sequence). The CDR3 consists of 15 residues. V was cut by 3 bases and J by 1 base, with 12 bases left in between. The CDR3 DNA is TGTGCCAGTAGTATGTATCTAGTGAAGAACACTGAAGCTTTCTTT. It yields the protein CASSMYLVKNTEAFF.

Only a few counts were recorded for this clone. This chain links TRBV7-8 with TRBJ2-2; TRBD1 matches at 7 bases. The germline V gene encodes CDR1 SGHVS and CDR2 FQNEAQ. V shed 11 bases and J 7 bases; nucleotides not matched to a gene: 10. CDR3 size: 13 residues. The CDR3, as DNA: TGTGCCTCAAGCACAGGGGCTGGCGGGGAGCTGTTTTTT. This codes for CASSTGAGGELFF.

This chain joins TRBV7-9 and TRBJ2-1, with D tentatively TRBD1 (5 bases). The germline V gene encodes CDR1 SEHNR and CDR2 FQNEAQ (reference sequence). The CDR3 contains 15 residues. Trimming removed 5 bases at V and 6 bases at J, with 17 bases between. CDR3 residues: CASSTMGQRINEQFF. CDR3 sequence (DNA): TGTGCCAGCAGCACGATGGGGCAGAGGATCAATGAGCAGTTCTTC. Variable domain in full (rest from reference TRBV7-9 and TRBJ2-1): DTGVSQNPRHKITKRGQNVTFRCDPISEHNRLYWYRQTLGQGPEFLTYFQNEAQLEKSRLLSDRFSAERPKGSFSTLEIQRTEQGDSAMYLCASSTMGQRINEQFFGPGTRLTVL.

This sequence joins TRBV6-5 and TRBJ2-3; no reliable D call. Germline V gives CDR1 MNHEY, CDR2 SVGAGI. V was cut by 7 bases and J by 1 base, with 9 bases left in between. There are 13 residues in the CDR3. The CDR3 region is CASTRSGTDTQYF. The CDR3 DNA reads TGTGCCAGCACCCGGAGTGGCACAGATACGCAGTATTTT.

V is TRBV11-2 and J is TRBJ2-7; 7 bases match TRBD1. CDR1 is SGHAT and CDR2 is FQNNGV in the germline V gene. The CDR3 covers 16 residues. V gave up 4 bases and J gave up 4 bases; unmatched junction bases: 13. The DNA of the CDR3 is TGTGCCAGCAGCTATGCAGGGGGTAGGGGTCTTTACGAGCAGTACTTC. Residues: CASSYAGGRGLYEQYF.

The V and J genes are TRBV30 and TRBJ1-1; D remains unclear. CDR3 length: 14 amino acids. The V end lost 2 bases, the J end lost 4 bases, and 14 bases lay between the germline ends. Germline V gene data show CDR1 as GTSNPN and CDR2 as SVGIG (reference sequence). The chain's CDR3 is CAWSPPGYSTEAFF. CDR3 in DNA: TGTGCCTGGAGTCCGCCGGGTTATAGCACTGAAGCTTTCTTT.

This chain uses TRBV14 with TRBJ1-2, with 7 bases fitting TRBD1. The trim removed 1 base at V and 8 bases at J, leaving 4 bases unmatched. Germline CDR1 SGHDN, CDR2 FVKESK. The CDR3 extends over 13 amino acids. For the CDR3, the DNA is TGTGCCAGCAGCCAAGTTCAAGGGGGCGGCTACACCTTC. Translation gives CASSQVQGGGYTF.

This clone was counted only a few times. The V gene is TRBV9, the J gene TRBJ2-5; the D gene is possibly TRBD2 (6 bases). The germline CDR1 and CDR2 sequences are SGDLS and YYNGEE. The V gene lost 0 bases and the J gene lost 5 bases, with 8 bases spanning the gap. The length of the CDR3 is 13 residues. Here the CDR3 DNA reads TGTGCCAGCAGCGTAGGGGCGGGGGAGACCCAGTACTTC. Amino acid sequence: CASSVGAGETQYF.

The chain has TRBV2 and TRBJ1-3; D unclear. In germline, CDR1 is SNHLY, CDR2 FYNNEI. The CDR3 loop spans 13 amino acids. V was pared by 2 bases and J by 4 bases, with 6 bases between. CDR3 residues: CASSESSGNTIYF. The CDR3 DNA reads as TGTGCCAGCAGTGAAAGCTCCGGAAACACCATATATTTT.

The J gene is TRBJ2-2, the V gene TRBV7-8; perhaps TRBD2 as D (6 bases). The CDR3 spans 15 residues. Trimming shortened V by 9 bases and J by 3 bases, and 17 bases separated the two germline ends. Looked up from germline, CDR1 is SGHVS and CDR2 is FQNEAQ. The DNA for the CDR3 is TGTGCCAGTCGAGCGGCGGGACGGTACACCGGGGAGCTGTTTTTT. Protein product: CASRAAGRYTGELFF.